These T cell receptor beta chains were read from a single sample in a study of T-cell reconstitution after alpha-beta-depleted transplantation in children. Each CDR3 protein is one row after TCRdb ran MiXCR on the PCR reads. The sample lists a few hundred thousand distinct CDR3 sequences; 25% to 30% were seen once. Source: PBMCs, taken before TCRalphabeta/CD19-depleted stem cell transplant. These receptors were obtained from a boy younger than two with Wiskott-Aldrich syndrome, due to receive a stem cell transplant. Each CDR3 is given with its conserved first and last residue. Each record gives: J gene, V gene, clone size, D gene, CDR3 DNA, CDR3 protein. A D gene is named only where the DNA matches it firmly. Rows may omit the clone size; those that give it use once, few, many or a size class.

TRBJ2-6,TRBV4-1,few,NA,TGCGCCAGCAGCAAAATAATAATCAGGGGCGGAGGGGCCAACGTCCTGACTTTC,CASSKIIIRGGGANVLTF
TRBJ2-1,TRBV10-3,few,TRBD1,TGTGCCATCGGACAGGTTCTGAACAATGAGCAGTTCTTC,CAIGQVLNNEQFF
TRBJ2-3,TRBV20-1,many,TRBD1,TGCAGTGCGTACAGGGGCGATACGCAGTATTTT,CSAYRGDTQYF
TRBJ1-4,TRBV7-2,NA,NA,TGTGCCAGCAGCTTAGAATACGGGATTAATGAAAAACTGTTTTTT,CASSLEYGINEKLFF
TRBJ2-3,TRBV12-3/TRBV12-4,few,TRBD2,TGTGCCAGCAGTTCGCTAGCGGGATCGAGAACAGATACGCAGTATTTT,CASSSLAGSRTDTQYF
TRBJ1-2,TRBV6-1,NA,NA,TGTGCCAGCAGTGACGGTGGAGGGAGTTATGGCTACACCTTC,CASSDGGGSYGYTF
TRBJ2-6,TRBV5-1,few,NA,TGCGCCAGCAGCTTGGCCCCCTTCGATTATAGGGGGGCCAACGTCCTGACTTTC,CASSLAPFDYRGANVLTF
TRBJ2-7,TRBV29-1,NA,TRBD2,TGCAGCGTGTGGGGAGCGGGAGGGCCATACGAGCAGTACTTC,CSVWGAGGPYEQYF
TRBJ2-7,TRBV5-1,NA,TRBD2,TGCGCCAGCAGCTTCCTGGCCGGGACTACCACCTACGAGCAGTACTTC,CASSFLAGTTTYEQYF
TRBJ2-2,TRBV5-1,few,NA,TGTGCCAGCAGCCGATTGAACACCGGGGAGCTGTTTTTT,CASSRLNTGELFF
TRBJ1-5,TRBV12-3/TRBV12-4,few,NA,TGTGCCAGCAGCCCCAGGACCCGGGACTCCAATCAGCCCCAGCATTTT,CASSPRTRDSNQPQHF
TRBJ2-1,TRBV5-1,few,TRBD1,TGCGCCAGCAAGACAGGGGGCAACTACAATGAGCAGTTCTTC,CASKTGGNYNEQFF
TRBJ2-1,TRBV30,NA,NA,TGTGCTCTCCGTGACGGCGGAGCCTACAATGAGCAGTTCTTC,CALRDGGAYNEQFF
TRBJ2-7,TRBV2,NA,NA,TGTGCCAGCAGGAGGCAGTCCTACGAGCAGTACTTC,CASRRQSYEQYF
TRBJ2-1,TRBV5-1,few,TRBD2,TGCGCCAGCAGCTTGGACGGGACTAGCGGGAGTACCTCCTACAATGAGCAGTTCTTC,CASSLDGTSGSTSYNEQFF
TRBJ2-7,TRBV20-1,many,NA,TGCAGTGCCCCCTGGTTTGGGGAACACGAGCAGTACTTC,CSAPWFGEHEQYF
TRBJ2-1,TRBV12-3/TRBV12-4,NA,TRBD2,TGTGCCAGCCGTTTAAGCGGGAGCTCCTACAATGAGCAGTTCTTC,CASRLSGSSYNEQFF
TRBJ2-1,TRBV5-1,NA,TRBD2,TGCGCCAGCAGCTTGGGGGCTAGCGGGAGGAGGTATGAGCAGTTCTTC,CASSLGASGRRYEQFF
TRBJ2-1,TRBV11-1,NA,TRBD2,TGTGCCAGCAGCTCGGGGGCTGGGCTAGCGGGAGTTTTGTCCTACAATGAGCAGTTCTTC,CASSSGAGLAGVLSYNEQFF
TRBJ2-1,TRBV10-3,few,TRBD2,TGTGCCACGCGTGGACTAGCGGGAATCAATGAGCAGTTCTTC,CATRGLAGINEQFF
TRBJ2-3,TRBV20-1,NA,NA,TGCAGTGCTAGAGACTCTTCACCGAACACAGATACGCAGTATTTT,CSARDSSPNTDTQYF
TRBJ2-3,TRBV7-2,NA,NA,TGTGCCAGCAGCTCAGCGGAGGGAGGGTATTTT,CASSSAEGGYF
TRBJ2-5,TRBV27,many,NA,TGTGCCAGCAGTTTATCAACCAGAGGGCGGGAGACCCAGTACTTC,CASSLSTRGRETQYF
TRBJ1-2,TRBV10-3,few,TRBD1,TGTGCCATCAGGGGGACAGGGGAAAACTATGGCTACACCTTC,CAIRGTGENYGYTF
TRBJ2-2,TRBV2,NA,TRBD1,TGTGCCAGCAGGTCAGGGGGCGCGACCGGGGAGCTGTTTTTT,CASRSGGATGELFF
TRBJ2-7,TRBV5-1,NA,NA,TGCGCCAGCAGCCCGCTGACAGCCTACGAGCAGTACTTC,CASSPLTAYEQYF
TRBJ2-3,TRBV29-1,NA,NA,TGCAGCGTTGAACTCTCCTCGGCCGATACGCAGTATTTT,CSVELSSADTQYF
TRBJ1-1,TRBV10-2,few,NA,TGCGCCAGCAGTGTGTTTCCCTTGTTCCTTCACACTGAAGCTTTCTTT,CASSVFPLFLHTEAFF
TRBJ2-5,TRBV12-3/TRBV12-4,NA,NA,TGTGCCAGCAGTACTAGGCGGAGCCAAGAGACCCAGTACTTC,CASSTRRSQETQYF
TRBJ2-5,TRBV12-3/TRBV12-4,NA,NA,TGTGCCAGCAGTTTGAGGCAGGGGACGGAGACCCAGTACTTC,CASSLRQGTETQYF
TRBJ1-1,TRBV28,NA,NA,TGTGCCAGCAGTGTTCCCGGTGGGAACACTGAAGCTTTCTTT,CASSVPGGNTEAFF
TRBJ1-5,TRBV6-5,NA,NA,TGTGCCAGCAGTTATGGGTTAGGTCAGCCCCAGCATTTT,CASSYGLGQPQHF
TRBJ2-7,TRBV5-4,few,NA,TGTGCCACCTCCGAGAGGGCTTTCCACGAGCAGTACTTC,CATSERAFHEQYF
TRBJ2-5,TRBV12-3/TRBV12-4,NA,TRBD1,TGTGCCAGCAGTTTAAGAGACAGGGTCCAAGAGACCCAGTACTTC,CASSLRDRVQETQYF
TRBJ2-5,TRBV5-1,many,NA,TGCGCCAGCAGCTTAGGCGGGACCCAAGAGACCCAGTACTTC,CASSLGGTQETQYF
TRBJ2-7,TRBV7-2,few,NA,TGTGCCAGCAGCTTCCAAGGGGGGATATACGAGCAGTACTTC,CASSFQGGIYEQYF
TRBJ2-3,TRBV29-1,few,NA,TGCAGCGTTGAATGGGCCACAGATACGCAGTATTTT,CSVEWATDTQYF
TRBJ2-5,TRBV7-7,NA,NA,TGTGCCAGCAGCTTACGGCATCAGGGGTGGGAGACCCAGTACTTC,CASSLRHQGWETQYF
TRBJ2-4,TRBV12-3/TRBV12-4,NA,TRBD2,TGTGCCAGCAGCACCGAGGGTAGCGGGAGAAACATTCAGTACTTC,CASSTEGSGRNIQYF
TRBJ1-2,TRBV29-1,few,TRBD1,TGCAGCGTCAGGGGGGGGATGGGCTACACCTTC,CSVRGGMGYTF
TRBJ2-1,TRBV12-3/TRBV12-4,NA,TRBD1,TGTGCCAGCAGTTTTGAGGGGGCGCGGAATGAGCAGTTCTTC,CASSFEGARNEQFF
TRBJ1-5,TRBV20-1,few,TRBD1,TGCAGTACAAAGACAGGGCCAGGGTGGCCCCAGCATTTT,CSTKTGPGWPQHF
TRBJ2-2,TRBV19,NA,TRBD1,TGTGCCAGCCGGGACAGGGCTGGTGGGGAGCTGTTTTTT,CASRDRAGGELFF
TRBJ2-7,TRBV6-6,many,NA,TGTGCCAGCAGCTCAACTTCCTACGAGCAGTACTTC,CASSSTSYEQYF
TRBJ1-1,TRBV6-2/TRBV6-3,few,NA,TGTGCCAGCAGCATGGGTTACTCAAACACTGAAGCTTTCTTT,CASSMGYSNTEAFF
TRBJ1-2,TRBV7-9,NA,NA,TGTGCCAGCAGCTTATCTGCCGGGGGGGTATATGGCTACACCTTC,CASSLSAGGVYGYTF
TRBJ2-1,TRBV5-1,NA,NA,TGCGCCAGTAAGCTAGGGGGCAATGAGCAGTTCTTC,CASKLGGNEQFF
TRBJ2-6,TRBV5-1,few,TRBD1,TGCGCCAGCAGCCTTCAGGGGGAAGGTGGGGCCAACGTCCTGACTTTC,CASSLQGEGGANVLTF
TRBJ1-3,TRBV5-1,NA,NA,TGCGCCAGCATTTGGGGATGTATAGGAAACACCATATATTTT,CASIWGCIGNTIYF
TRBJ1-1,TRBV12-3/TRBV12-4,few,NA,TGTGCCAGCAGTTCTTTTCGTAATCGGGCTTTCTTT,CASSSFRNRAFF
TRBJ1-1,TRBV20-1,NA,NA,TGCAGTGCCAGTCAGGGAGACACTGAAGCTTTCTTT,CSASQGDTEAFF
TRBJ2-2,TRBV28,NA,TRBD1,TGTGCCAGCGCAAGGGGTGGGACAGCGACCGGGGAGCTGTTTTTT,CASARGGTATGELFF
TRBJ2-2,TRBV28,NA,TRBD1,TGTGCCAGCAGTCCGTCCGGGACAGGGAACACCGGGGAGCTGTTTTTT,CASSPSGTGNTGELFF
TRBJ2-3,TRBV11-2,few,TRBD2,TGTGCCAGCAGCTTAGTCTCATGGACTAGAGACACAGATACGCAGTATTTT,CASSLVSWTRDTDTQYF
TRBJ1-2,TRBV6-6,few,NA,TGTGCCAGCAGTTGGGGAGGGGGGGATGGCTACACCTTC,CASSWGGGDGYTF
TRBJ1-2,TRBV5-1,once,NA,TGCGCCAGCGCCTCATCACCGGGACGTACTACATTTAACTATGGCTACACCTTC,CASASSPGRTTFNYGYTF
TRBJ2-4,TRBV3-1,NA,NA,TGTGCCAGCAGCCAAGTCGGCAGGGGAAACATTCAGTACTTC,CASSQVGRGNIQYF
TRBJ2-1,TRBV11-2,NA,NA,TGTGCCAGCAGCTTAGATTGGAGGGCCCTCTACAATGAGCAGTTCTTC,CASSLDWRALYNEQFF
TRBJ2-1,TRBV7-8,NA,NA,TGTGCCAGCAGTTTGGGGTGGGGAAATGAGCAGTTCTTC,CASSLGWGNEQFF